Each of the 21 T cell receptor beta chains below was sequenced from the same sample in a study of T cell changes during pregnancy in multiple sclerosis. The repertoire was sequenced with immunoSEQ multiplex PCR; TCRdb's copy has only in-frame clones and lacks some. The data show about 80,000 clones, 70% to 90% seen once. The material was peripheral blood, obtained before pregnancy. All receptors come from a female donor with multiple sclerosis, enrolled in a pregnancy study.

The chain combines TRBV30 with TRBJ1-2; 7 bases are shared with TRBD1. The CDR3 is 14 amino acids. The ends lost 1 base at V and 3 bases at J; junction bases unmatched: 5. Germline loops: CDR1 GTSNPN, CDR2 SVGIG (reference sequence). CDR3 residues: CAWSEGRGDYGYTF. The CDR3 bases are TGTGCCTGGAGTGAGGGCAGGGGGGACTATGGCTACACCTTC. Drawing the rest from reference TRBV30 and TRBJ1-2, the complete variable domain is SQTIHQWPATLVQPVGSPLSLECTVEGTSNPNLYWYRQAAGRGLQLLFYSVGIGQISSEVPQNLSASRPQDRQFILSSKKLLLSDSGFYLCAWSEGRGDYGYTFGSGTRLTVV.

The genes are TRBV10-3 and TRBJ1-1; 8 bases match TRBD1. CDR1 is ENHRY, CDR2 SYGVKD, per germline. CDR3 length: 13 amino acids. V gave up 6 bases and J gave up 3 bases; unmatched junction bases: 3. The CDR3 nucleotides are TGTGCCATCAGGCCGGACAGGGACACTGAAGCTTTCTTT. It is translated as CAIRPDRDTEAFF.

V is TRBV11-2 and J is TRBJ1-3, with no clear D. The CDR3 has 14 amino acids. Germline V gene data show CDR1 as SGHAT and CDR2 as FQNNGV. V gave up 5 bases and J gave up 4 bases, with 12 bases separating them. The CDR3 DNA reads TGTGCCAGCAGCCAGACGCGGTTCGGAAACACCATATATTTT. Translating it yields CASSQTRFGNTIYF. Filled out from reference TRBV11-2 and TRBJ1-3, the complete variable domain reads EAGVAQSPRYKIIEKRQSVAFWCNPISGHATLYWYQQILGQGPKLLIQFQNNGVVDDSQLPKDRFSAERLKGVDSTLKIQPAKLEDSAVYLCASSQTRFGNTIYFGEGSWLTVV.

CDR3 nucleotide sequence: TGCGCCAGCAGCTTGCCCGGGAACACTGAAGCTTTCTTT. Its protein is CASSLPGNTEAFF. This chain links TRBV5-1 with TRBJ1-1; D uncertain. V was cut by 1 base and J by 1 base, with 5 bases left in between. CDR1 is SGHRS, CDR2 YFSETQ, per germline. This CDR3 contains 13 residues.

The V call is TRBV18, the J call TRBJ2-1; 7 bases line up with TRBD2. J lost 2 bases, V lost 3 bases, and 4 bases had no gene match. CDR1 is KGHSH and CDR2 is LQKENI in the germline V gene. The CDR3 is 15 amino acids. The CDR3 region has the DNA TGTGCCAGCTCACCGTCGAGCGGGACCTACAATGAGCAGTTCTTC. This sequence encodes CASSPSSGTYNEQFF.

The V and J genes are TRBV25-1 and TRBJ1-5; D gene uncertain. V was shortened by 6 bases and J by 15 bases, with 15 bases between the two germline ends. The CDR3 runs to 11 residues. In germline, CDR1 is MGHDK, CDR2 SYGVNS. The CDR3 spells CASSYLQNAHF. The CDR3 nucleotides read TGTGCCAGCAGCTACCTACAGAATGCGCATTTT.

The chain combines TRBV9 with TRBJ1-6; 7 bases fit TRBD1. Germline V gene sequence: CDR1 SGDLS, CDR2 YYNGEE. Losses at the gene ends were 0 bases for V and 5 bases for J; bases not matched to a gene: 2. The CDR3 runs 15 residues. The CDR3 sequence: CASSVGGTDNSPLHF. The CDR3 DNA sequence: TGTGCCAGCAGCGTAGGTGGGACAGATAATTCACCCCTCCACTTT. The whole variable domain, remainder taken from reference TRBV9 and TRBJ1-6, is DSGVTQTPKHLITATGQRVTLRCSPRSGDLSVYWYQQSLDQGLQFLIQYYNGEERAKGNILERFSAQQFPDLHSELNLSSLELGDSALYFCASSVGGTDNSPLHFGNGTRLTVT.

The V and J genes are TRBV10-3 and TRBJ2-7, with D possibly being TRBD1 (6 bases). Germline-derived CDR1 and CDR2 are ENHRY and SYGVKD. The CDR3 has 13 residues. Deletions cut 6 bases from V and 9 bases from J, with 18 bases between. The CDR3 loop reads CAIRDSNYEWQYF. The CDR3 DNA sequence: TGTGCCATCAGGGACAGTAACTACGAGTGGCAGTACTTC.

The genes are TRBV10-1 and TRBJ2-1; D is possibly TRBD1 (6 bases). Trimming left V 5 bases short and J 0 bases short, with 17 bases between. Germline CDR1 reads WNHNN; CDR2 reads SYGVQD (reference sequence). The CDR3 extends over 17 amino acids. The CDR3 DNA is TGCGCCAGCAGTCATTCGTCGCCAGGGGCCTCCTACAATGAGCAGTTCTTC. The encoded protein is CASSHSSPGASYNEQFF.

V and J are TRBV27 and TRBJ2-5, with 9 bases matching TRBD2. V lost 4 bases, J lost 6 bases, and 12 bases stayed unmatched. The CDR3 has 16 residues. Germline V gives CDR1 MNHEY, CDR2 SMNVEV (reference sequence). CDR3 region: CASSSGLAGGAQTQYF. The CDR3 DNA reads as TGTGCCAGCAGTTCCGGGTTGGCGGGGGGGGCCCAGACCCAGTACTTC.

The genes are TRBV2 and TRBJ2-3; D gene ambiguous. Germline-derived CDR1 and CDR2 are SNHLY and FYNNEI. V was shortened by 5 bases and J by 5 bases, with 14 bases between the two germline ends. The CDR3 runs to 14 residues. Written as DNA, the CDR3 is TGTGCCAGCAGTCTCTTAACCCGAGTAGATACGCAGTATTTT. It encodes CASSLLTRVDTQYF.

This clone was counted a single time. The gene calls are TRBV7-3 and TRBJ1-3; 8 bases line up with TRBD1. J was trimmed by 3 bases and V by 3 bases; bases with no gene match: 4. CDR3 length equals 15 residues. The germline V gene has CDR1 SGHTA and CDR2 FQGTGA. This chain's CDR3 is CASSLGTGVGNTIYF. Written as DNA, the CDR3 is TGTGCCAGCAGCTTGGGGACAGGAGTTGGAAACACCATATATTTT. The whole variable domain, remainder taken from reference TRBV7-3 and TRBJ1-3, is GAGVSQTPSNKVTEKGKYVELRCDPISGHTALYWYRQSLGQGPEFLIYFQGTGAADDSGLPNDRFFAVRPEGSVSTLKIQRTERGDSAVYLCASSLGTGVGNTIYFGEGSWLTVV.

The V call is TRBV6-5, the J call TRBJ1-6; D is ambiguous. From germline, CDR1 is MNHEY and CDR2 SVGAGI. The CDR3 length is 14 residues. Between the trimmed V and J ends, which lost 2 bases and 9 bases, there was a span of 11 bases. In DNA, the CDR3 is TGTGCCAGCAGTTACGGAGCCGAGGGTTCACCCCTCCACTTT. It encodes CASSYGAEGSPLHF.

The J gene is TRBJ1-1, the V gene TRBV30; 7 bases align to TRBD1. With V trimmed by 7 bases and J by 5 bases, 10 bases remained unmatched. The CDR3 runs 13 residues. The germline gives CDR1 GTSNPN, CDR2 SVGIG (reference sequence). CDR3 coding DNA: TGTGCCTATGCTCGAGGGGGCGGTACTGAAGCTTTCTTT. It encodes CAYARGGGTEAFF.

The V and J genes are TRBV27 and TRBJ2-5; no clear D gene. V dropped 8 bases and J dropped 5 bases, with 21 bases sitting between them. Per the germline V gene, CDR1 is MNHEY and CDR2 is SMNVEV (reference sequence). The CDR3 has 15 residues. For the CDR3, the DNA is TGTGCCAGCGCCCCCTTAAGCCCTTTTTGGGAGACCCAGTACTTC. Translating gives CASAPLSPFWETQYF.

The chain joins TRBV5-1 to TRBJ2-3; 8 nucleotides match TRBD1. CDR3 size: 15 residues. The J segment lost 6 bases and the V segment lost 0 bases, leaving 6 bases of the junction unmatched. From germline, CDR1 is SGHRS and CDR2 YFSETQ. CDR3 coding DNA: TGCGCCAGCAGCTTGGCTGGACAGGGCGCGGATACGCAGTATTTT. Translating gives CASSLAGQGADTQYF.

The rearrangement uses TRBV7-9 and TRBJ2-7; 8 bases align to TRBD1. The CDR3 has 15 residues. Germline V lookup: CDR1 SEHNR, CDR2 FQNEAQ (reference sequence). V shed 5 bases and J 9 bases; nucleotides not matched to a gene: 15. The CDR3 DNA reads as TGTGCCAGCAGCCCGGCCGGGACAGGACCTCTTGGGCAGTACTTC. Its protein is CASSPAGTGPLGQYF.

The chain combines TRBV30 with TRBJ2-2; maybe TRBD2 (6 bases). This CDR3 spans 14 amino acids. The V end was cut by 5 bases, the J end by 6 bases, with 16 bases between. Germline V gene lookup returns CDR1 GTSNPN and CDR2 SVGIG (reference sequence). The DNA for the CDR3 is TGTGCCTGGGGAACCGGGAGCGGAGCCGGGGAGCTGTTTTTT. As protein: CAWGTGSGAGELFF.

This clone was seen only a few times. The chain has TRBV10-3 and TRBJ1-5, with 7 nucleotides matching TRBD1. V lost 6 bases and J lost 3; bases outside the gene matches: 2. The CDR3 runs 13 residues. CDR1 is ENHRY and CDR2 is SYGVKD in the germline V gene. DNA for the CDR3: TGTGCCATCAGCACAGGGGCCAATCAGCCCCAGCATTTT. Its protein product is CAISTGANQPQHF.

The chain uses TRBV5-1 and TRBJ2-5; 7 positions match TRBD1. The J call may be faulty, since TRBJ2-7 better matches the DNA end. CDR1 SGHRS and CDR2 YFSETQ come from the germline V gene. The CDR3 consists of 16 residues. CDR3 region: CASSLEGGAGPYEQYF. CDR3 sequence (DNA): TGCGCCAGCAGCTTGGAAGGGGGCGCCGGCCCCTACGAGCAGTACTTC.

The chain employs TRBV4-1 and TRBJ2-7; 9 nucleotides line up with TRBD1. Germline V gene lookup returns CDR1 MGHRA and CDR2 YSYEKL. The CDR3 has 14 amino acids. After removal of 3 bases from V and 2 bases from J, the junction contained 2 bases not matched to a gene. The CDR3 region has the DNA TGCGCCAGCAGCCAGACAGGGGGACCCTACGAGCAGTACTTC. Its translation: CASSQTGGPYEQYF.